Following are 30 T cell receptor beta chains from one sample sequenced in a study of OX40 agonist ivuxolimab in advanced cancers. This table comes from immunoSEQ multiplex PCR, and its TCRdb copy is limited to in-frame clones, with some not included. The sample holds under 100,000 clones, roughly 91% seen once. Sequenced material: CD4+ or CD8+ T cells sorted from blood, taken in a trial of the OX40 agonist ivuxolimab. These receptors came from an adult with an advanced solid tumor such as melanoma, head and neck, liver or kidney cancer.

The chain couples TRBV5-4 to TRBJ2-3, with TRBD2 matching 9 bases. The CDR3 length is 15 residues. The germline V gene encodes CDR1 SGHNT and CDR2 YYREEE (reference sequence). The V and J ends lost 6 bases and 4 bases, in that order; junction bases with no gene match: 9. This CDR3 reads CASTSRGGGADTQYF. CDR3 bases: TGTGCCAGCACTTCGCGGGGGGGAGGCGCAGATACGCAGTATTTT.

The chain's CDR3 is CASSQLTGEGYTF. The CDR3 DNA is TGTGCCAGTAGTCAACTGACAGGGGAAGGCTACACCTTC. The chain employs TRBV19 and TRBJ1-2; 8 bases match TRBD1. V trimming: 5 bases; J trimming: 8 bases; junction bases outside the gene matches: 7. CDR3 length equals 13 residues. Germline CDR1 reads LNHDA; CDR2 reads SQIVND (reference sequence).

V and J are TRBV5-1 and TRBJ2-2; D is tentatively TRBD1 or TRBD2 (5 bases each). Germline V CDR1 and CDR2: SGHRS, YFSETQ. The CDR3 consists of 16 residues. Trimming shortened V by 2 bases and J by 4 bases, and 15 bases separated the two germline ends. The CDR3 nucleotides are TGCGCCAGCAGCTTCGGGGCCGGGATAGGCACCGGGGAGCTGTTTTTT. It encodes CASSFGAGIGTGELFF.

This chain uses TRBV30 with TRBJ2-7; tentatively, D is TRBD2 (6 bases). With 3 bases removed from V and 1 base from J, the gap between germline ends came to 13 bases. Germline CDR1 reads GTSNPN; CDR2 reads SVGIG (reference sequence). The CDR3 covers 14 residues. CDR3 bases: TGTGCCTGGAGAAGCTTCAGCGGGTCCTACGAGCAGTACTTC. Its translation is CAWRSFSGSYEQYF. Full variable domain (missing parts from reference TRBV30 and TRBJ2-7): SQTIHQWPATLVQPVGSPLSLECTVEGTSNPNLYWYRQAAGRGLQLLFYSVGIGQISSEVPQNLSASRPQDRQFILSSKKLLLSDSGFYLCAWRSFSGSYEQYFGPGTRLTVT.

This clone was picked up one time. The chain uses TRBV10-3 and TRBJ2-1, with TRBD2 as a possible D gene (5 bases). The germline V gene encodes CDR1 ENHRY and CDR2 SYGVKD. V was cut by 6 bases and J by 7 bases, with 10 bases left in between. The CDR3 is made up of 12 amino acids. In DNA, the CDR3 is TGTGCCATCAGCGGACTGACAAATGAGCAGTTCTTC. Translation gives CAISGLTNEQFF.

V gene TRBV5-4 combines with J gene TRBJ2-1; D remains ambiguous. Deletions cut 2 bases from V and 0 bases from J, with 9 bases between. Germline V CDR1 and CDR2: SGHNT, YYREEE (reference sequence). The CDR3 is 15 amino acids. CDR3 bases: TGTGCCAGCAGCTTCGGCAGTAGCTCCTACAATGAGCAGTTCTTC. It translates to CASSFGSSSYNEQFF.

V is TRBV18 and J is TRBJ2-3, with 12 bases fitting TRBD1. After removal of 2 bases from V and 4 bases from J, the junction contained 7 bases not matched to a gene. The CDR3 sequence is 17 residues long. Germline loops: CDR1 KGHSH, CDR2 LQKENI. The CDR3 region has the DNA TGTGCCAGCTCACCATCGTCGGGACAGGGGGCCGCAGATACGCAGTATTTT. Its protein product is CASSPSSGQGAADTQYF.

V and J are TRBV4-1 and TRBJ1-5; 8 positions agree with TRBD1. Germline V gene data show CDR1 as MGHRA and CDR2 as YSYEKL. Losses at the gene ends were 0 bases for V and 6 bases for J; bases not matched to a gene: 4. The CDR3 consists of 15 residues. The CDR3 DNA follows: TGCGCCAGCAGCCAAGACGCACAGGGGGGTCAGCCCCAGCATTTT. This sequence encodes CASSQDAQGGQPQHF.

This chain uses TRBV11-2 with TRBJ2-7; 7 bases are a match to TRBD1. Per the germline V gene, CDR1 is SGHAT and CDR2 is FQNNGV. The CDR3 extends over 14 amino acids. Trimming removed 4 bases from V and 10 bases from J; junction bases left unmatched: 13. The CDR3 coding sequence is TGTGCCAGCAGCTCAGGGGGAAGTTCCACGACACAGTACTTC. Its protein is CASSSGGSSTTQYF.

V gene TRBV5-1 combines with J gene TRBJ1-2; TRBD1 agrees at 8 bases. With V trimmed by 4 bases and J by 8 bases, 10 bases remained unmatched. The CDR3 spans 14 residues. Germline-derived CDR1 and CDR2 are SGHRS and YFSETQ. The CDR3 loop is CASSRGQAAGGYTF. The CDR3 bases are TGCGCCAGCAGCAGGGGACAGGCGGCAGGAGGCTACACCTTC.

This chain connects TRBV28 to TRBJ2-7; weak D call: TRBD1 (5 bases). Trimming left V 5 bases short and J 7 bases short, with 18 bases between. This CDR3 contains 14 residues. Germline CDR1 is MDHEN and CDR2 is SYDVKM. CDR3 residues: CASSGLDTRWEQYF. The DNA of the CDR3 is TGTGCCAGCAGTGGCCTGGACACTCGCTGGGAGCAGTACTTC.

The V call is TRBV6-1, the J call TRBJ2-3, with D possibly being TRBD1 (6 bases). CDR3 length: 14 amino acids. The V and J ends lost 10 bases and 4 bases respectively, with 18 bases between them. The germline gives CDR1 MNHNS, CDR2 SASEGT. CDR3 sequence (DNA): TGTGCCACTCTAGGGGGTGGGGAACCAGATACGCAGTATTTT. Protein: CATLGGGEPDTQYF.

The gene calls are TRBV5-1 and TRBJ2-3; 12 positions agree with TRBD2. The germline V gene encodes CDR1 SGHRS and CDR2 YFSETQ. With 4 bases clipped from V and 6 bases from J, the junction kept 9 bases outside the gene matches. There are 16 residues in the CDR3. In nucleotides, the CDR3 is TGCGCCAGCAGCCGCGGACTAGCGGGATCAACCGATACGCAGTATTTT. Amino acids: CASSRGLAGSTDTQYF.

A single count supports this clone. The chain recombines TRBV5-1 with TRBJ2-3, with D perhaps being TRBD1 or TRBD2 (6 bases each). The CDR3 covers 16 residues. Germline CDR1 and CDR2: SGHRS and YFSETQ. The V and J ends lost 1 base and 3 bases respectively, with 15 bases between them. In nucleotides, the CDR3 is TGCGCCAGCAGCTTGAGGGCGAGGGGGAGGACAGATACGCAGTATTTT. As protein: CASSLRARGRTDTQYF.

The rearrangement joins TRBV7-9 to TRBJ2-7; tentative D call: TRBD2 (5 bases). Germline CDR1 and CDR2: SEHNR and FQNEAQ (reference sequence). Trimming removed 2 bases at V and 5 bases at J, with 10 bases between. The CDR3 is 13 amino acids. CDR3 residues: CASSLYGLDEQYF. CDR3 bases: TGTGCCAGCAGCTTATACGGACTGGACGAGCAGTACTTC.

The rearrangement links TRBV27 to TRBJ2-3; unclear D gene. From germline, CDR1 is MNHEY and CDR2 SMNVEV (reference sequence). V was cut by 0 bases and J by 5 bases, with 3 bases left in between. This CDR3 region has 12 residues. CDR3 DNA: TGTGCCAGCAGTTTATCAGGAGATACGCAGTATTTT. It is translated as CASSLSGDTQYF.

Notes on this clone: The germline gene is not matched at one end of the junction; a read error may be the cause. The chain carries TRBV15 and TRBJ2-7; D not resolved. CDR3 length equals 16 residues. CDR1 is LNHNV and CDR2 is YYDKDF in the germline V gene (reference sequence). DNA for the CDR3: TGTGCCACCAGCAGCTACAAAGGAACGGTATCCTCCGAGCAGTACTTC. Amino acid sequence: CATSSYKGTVSSEQYF.

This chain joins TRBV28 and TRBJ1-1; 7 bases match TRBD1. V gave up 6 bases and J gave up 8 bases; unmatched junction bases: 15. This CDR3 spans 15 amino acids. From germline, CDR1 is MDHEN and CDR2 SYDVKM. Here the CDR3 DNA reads TGTGCCAGCAGGTATCCCGGGACAGCACTTCGCGAAGCTTTCTTT. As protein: CASRYPGTALREAFF.

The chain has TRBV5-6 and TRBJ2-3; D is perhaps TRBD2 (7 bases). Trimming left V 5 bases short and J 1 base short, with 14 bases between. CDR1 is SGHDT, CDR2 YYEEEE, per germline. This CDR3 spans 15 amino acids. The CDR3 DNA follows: TGTGCCAGCAGTCAAGGGGAGGGGGGCACAGATACGCAGTATTTT. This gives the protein CASSQGEGGTDTQYF.

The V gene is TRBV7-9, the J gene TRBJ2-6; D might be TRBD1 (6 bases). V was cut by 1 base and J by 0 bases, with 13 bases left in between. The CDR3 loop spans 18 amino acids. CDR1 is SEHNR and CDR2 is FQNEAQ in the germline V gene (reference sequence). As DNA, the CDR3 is TGTGCCAGCAGCTTAGGGAGGACAGTCGACTCTGGGGCCAACGTCCTGACTTTC. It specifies CASSLGRTVDSGANVLTF. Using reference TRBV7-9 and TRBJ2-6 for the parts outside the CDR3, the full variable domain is DTGVSQNPRHKITKRGQNVTFRCDPISEHNRLYWYRQTLGQGPEFLTYFQNEAQLEKSRLLSDRFSAERPKGSFSTLEIQRTEQGDSAMYLCASSLGRTVDSGANVLTFGAGSRLTVL.

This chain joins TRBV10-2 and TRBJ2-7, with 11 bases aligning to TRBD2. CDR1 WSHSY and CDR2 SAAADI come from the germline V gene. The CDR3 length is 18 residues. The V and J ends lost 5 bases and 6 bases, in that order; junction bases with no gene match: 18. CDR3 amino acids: CASSLRSSGRLSPGEQYF. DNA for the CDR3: TGCGCCAGCAGTCTGAGGTCTAGCGGGAGGTTATCACCTGGCGAGCAGTACTTC.

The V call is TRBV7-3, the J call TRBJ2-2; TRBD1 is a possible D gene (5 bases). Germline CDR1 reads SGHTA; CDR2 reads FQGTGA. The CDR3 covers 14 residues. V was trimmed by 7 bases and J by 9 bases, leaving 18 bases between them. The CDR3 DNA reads TGTGCCAGCAAATTAGACAGTCTCTCCCGGGAGCTGTTTTTT. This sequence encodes CASKLDSLSRELFF.

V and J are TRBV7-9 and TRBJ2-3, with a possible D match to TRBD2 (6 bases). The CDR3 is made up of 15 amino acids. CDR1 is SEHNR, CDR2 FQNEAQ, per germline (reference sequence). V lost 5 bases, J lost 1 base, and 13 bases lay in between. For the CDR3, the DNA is TGTGCCAGCAGCACAACTAGCTTGGGCACAGATACGCAGTATTTT. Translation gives CASSTTSLGTDTQYF. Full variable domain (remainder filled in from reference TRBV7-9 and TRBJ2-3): DTGVSQNPRHKITKRGQNVTFRCDPISEHNRLYWYRQTLGQGPEFLTYFQNEAQLEKSRLLSDRFSAERPKGSFSTLEIQRTEQGDSAMYLCASSTTSLGTDTQYFGPGTRLTVL.

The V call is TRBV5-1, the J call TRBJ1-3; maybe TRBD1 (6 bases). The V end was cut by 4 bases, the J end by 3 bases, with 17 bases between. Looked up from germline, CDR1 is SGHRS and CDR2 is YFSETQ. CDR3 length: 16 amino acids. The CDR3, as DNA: TGCGCCAGCAGCCTTTCAACACAGGGATATGGAAACACCATATATTTT. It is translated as CASSLSTQGYGNTIYF. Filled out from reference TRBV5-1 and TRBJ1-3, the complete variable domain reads KAGVTQTPRYLIKTRGQQVTLSCSPISGHRSVSWYQQTPGQGLQFLFEYFSETQRNKGNFPGRFSGRQFSNSRSEMNVSTLELGDSALYLCASSLSTQGYGNTIYFGEGSWLTVV.

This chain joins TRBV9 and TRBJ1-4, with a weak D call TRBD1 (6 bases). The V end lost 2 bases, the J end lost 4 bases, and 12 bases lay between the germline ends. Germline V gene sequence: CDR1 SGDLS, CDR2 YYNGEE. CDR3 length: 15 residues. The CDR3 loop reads CASSVPSGHNEKLFF. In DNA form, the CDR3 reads TGTGCCAGCAGCGTGCCATCGGGACATAATGAAAAACTGTTTTTT.

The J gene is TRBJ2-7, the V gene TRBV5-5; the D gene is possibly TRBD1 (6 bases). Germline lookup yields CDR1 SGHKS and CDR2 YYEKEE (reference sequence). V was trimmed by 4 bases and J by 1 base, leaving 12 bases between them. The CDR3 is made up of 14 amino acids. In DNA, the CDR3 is TGTGCCAGCAGCCATGGACAGATTTCCTACGAGCAGTACTTC. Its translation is CASSHGQISYEQYF.

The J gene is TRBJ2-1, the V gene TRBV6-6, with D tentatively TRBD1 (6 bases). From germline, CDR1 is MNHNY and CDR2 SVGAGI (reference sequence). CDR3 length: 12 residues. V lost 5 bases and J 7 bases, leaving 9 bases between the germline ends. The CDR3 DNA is TGTGCCAGCAGTACACAGGGAAATGAGCAGTTCTTC. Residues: CASSTQGNEQFF.

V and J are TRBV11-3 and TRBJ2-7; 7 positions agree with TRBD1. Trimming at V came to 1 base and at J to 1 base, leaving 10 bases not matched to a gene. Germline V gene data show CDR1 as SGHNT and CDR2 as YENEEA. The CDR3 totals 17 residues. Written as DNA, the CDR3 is TGTGCCAGCAGCTTAGGGAGATGGGACAGACCATCCTACGAGCAGTACTTC. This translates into CASSLGRWDRPSYEQYF.

The CDR3, as DNA: TGTGCCAGCAGTTTAACGTCAGTACGGTACGAGCAGTACTTC. It is translated as CASSLTSVRYEQYF. The V gene is TRBV28, the J gene TRBJ2-7; D not resolved. The CDR3 has 14 amino acids. Germline V gives CDR1 MDHEN, CDR2 SYDVKM. V was trimmed by 2 bases and J by 4 bases, leaving 12 bases between them.

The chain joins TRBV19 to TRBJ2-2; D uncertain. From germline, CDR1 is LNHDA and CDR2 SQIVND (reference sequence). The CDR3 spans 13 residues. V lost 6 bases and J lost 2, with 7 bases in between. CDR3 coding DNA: TGTGCCAGTAGGACGGACAACACCGGGGAGCTGTTTTTT. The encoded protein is CASRTDNTGELFF.